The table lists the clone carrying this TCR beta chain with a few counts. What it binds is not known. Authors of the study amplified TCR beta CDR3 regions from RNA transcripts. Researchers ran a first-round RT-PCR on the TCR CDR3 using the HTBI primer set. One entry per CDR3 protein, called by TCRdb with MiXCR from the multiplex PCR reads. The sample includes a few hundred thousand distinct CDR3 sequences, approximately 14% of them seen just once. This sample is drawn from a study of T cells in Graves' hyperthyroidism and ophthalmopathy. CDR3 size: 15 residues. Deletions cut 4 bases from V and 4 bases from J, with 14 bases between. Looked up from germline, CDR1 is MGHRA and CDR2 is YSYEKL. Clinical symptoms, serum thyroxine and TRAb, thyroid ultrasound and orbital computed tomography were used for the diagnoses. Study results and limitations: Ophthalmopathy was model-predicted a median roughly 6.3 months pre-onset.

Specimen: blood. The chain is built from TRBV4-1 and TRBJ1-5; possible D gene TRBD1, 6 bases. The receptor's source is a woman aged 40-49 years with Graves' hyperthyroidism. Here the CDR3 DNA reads TGCGCCAGCAGCCCCACTACAGGGTTAAATCAGCCCCAGCATTTT. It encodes CASSPTTGLNQPQHF.